This T cell receptor beta chain was captured in a study of shared clonotypes between healthy human individuals. In the study overall: Researchers assigned three CD4 naive, three CD4 memory, two CD8 naive and one CD8 memory plate to each donor.

Naivety among CD8 cells was defined by CD45RO negativity and positive CCR7 selection, thereby excluding terminally differentiated effector memory CD45RA+ cells. The assay was immunoSEQ multiplex PCR, and TCRdb's table has in-frame clones only and misses some. The table includes about 2.1 million clones, 85% to 95% detected once. Per germline, CDR1 MDHEN and CDR2 SYDVKM. V lost 2 bases to trimming and J lost 5 bases, with 14 bases between them. The CDR3 sequence is 15 residues long. This sequence joins TRBV28 and TRBJ2-3; D perhaps matches TRBD1 (5 bases). Sequenced material: naive CD8+ T cells from PBMCs. This receptor was identified in a man aged 18 to 30 in good health. Some clones in this sample may be carry-over from other donors' samples. CDR3 DNA: TGTGCCAGCAGTTTAAGGTGGATTCAGGGAGATACGCAGTATTTT. Residues: CASSLRWIQGDTQYF. The full variable domain, completed using reference TRBV28 and TRBJ2-3, is DVKVTQSSRYLVKRTGEKVFLECVQDMDHENMFWYRQDPGLGLRLIYFSYDVKMKEKGDIPEGYSVSREKKERFSLILESASTNQTSMYLCASSLRWIQGDTQYFGPGTRLTVL.